This entry lists 21 T cell receptor beta chains sequenced from one sample in a study of memory CD4+ T cells and cytomegalovirus serostatus. The sort gate was single viable CD3+CD4+CD8-CD45RO+ cells for memory CD4+ T cells. This table comes from immunoSEQ multiplex PCR, and its TCRdb copy is limited to in-frame clones, with some not included. The sample includes about 59,000 clones, 80% to 90% seen only once; the top ten take approximately 0.99%. Sequenced input: memory CD4+ T cells from blood. The receptors originated from an adult in good health and CMV-seronegative.

The chain employs TRBV2 and TRBJ2-4, with TRBD2 as a possible D gene (5 bases). Germline values: CDR1 SNHLY, CDR2 FYNNEI. CDR3 size: 14 residues. Trimming cost V 2 bases and J 12 bases, with 17 bases left between them. CDR3 DNA: TGTGCCAGCAGTGAAAGGCGGGTATCCATCGATCAGTACTTC. It translates to CASSERRVSIDQYF.

This CDR3 reads CASSPGQGATNYGYTF. For the CDR3, the DNA is TGTGCCAGCAGCCCCGGACAGGGGGCGACCAACTATGGCTACACCTTC. J is TRBJ1-2 and V is TRBV5-4; 11 nucleotides agree with TRBD1. The length of the CDR3 is 16 residues. From germline, CDR1 is SGHNT and CDR2 YYREEE (reference sequence). The V segment lost 4 bases and the J segment 2 bases; nucleotides outside the gene matches: 7. Supplemented by reference TRBV5-4 and TRBJ1-2, the full variable domain reads ETGVTQSPTHLIKTRGQQVTLRCSSQSGHNTVSWYQQALGQGPQFIFQYYREEENGRGNFPPRFSGLQFPNYSSELNVNALELDDSALYLCASSPGQGATNYGYTFGSGTRLTVV.

This clone has only one observation. V and J are TRBV6-5 and TRBJ1-4; possibly TRBD1 for D (6 bases). The CDR3 consists of 14 residues. Germline-derived CDR1 and CDR2 are MNHEY and SVGAGI. The V gene lost 3 bases and the J gene lost 8 bases, with 13 bases spanning the gap. The CDR3 bases are TGTGCCAGCAGTTATAGCCAGGGGAACGAAAAACTGTTTTTT. Translating gives CASSYSQGNEKLFF.

The chain links TRBV11-3 to TRBJ2-7; possible D gene TRBD2, 5 bases. The germline CDR1 and CDR2 sequences are SGHNT and YENEEA. The V gene lost 5 bases and the J gene lost 3 bases, with 11 bases spanning the gap. The CDR3 spans 13 residues. The chain's CDR3 is CASSQGSIYEQYF. As DNA, the CDR3 is TGTGCCAGCAGCCAAGGGAGTATCTACGAGCAGTACTTC.

The chain has TRBV5-1 and TRBJ2-5; weak D call: TRBD1 (5 bases). Trimming stripped 0 bases from V and 5 bases from J, with 11 bases between. Germline-derived CDR1 and CDR2 are SGHRS and YFSETQ. CDR3 size: 14 residues. In DNA, the CDR3 is TGCGCCAGCAGCTTGGAGGGGTCAGGGGAGACCCAGTACTTC. This gives the protein CASSLEGSGETQYF.

The V call is TRBV9, the J call TRBJ2-1; 7 bases align to TRBD1. This CDR3 is 15 amino acids long. Looked up from germline, CDR1 is SGDLS and CDR2 is YYNGEE. J was trimmed by 5 bases and V by 4 bases; bases with no gene match: 9. The DNA of the CDR3 is TGTGCCAGCAGCTTTGAGGGGGCCCGACACAATGAGCAGTTCTTC. Residues: CASSFEGARHNEQFF.

V and J are TRBV4-2 and TRBJ2-7, with TRBD2 matching over 13 bases. Germline V gives CDR1 LGHNA, CDR2 YNFKEQ. V shed 0 bases, J shed 1 base, and the junction held 6 bases outside the gene matches. CDR3 length equals 18 residues. The DNA of the CDR3 is TGTGCCAGCAGCCAAGATACGCGGACTAGCGGGAGTTCCTACGAGCAGTACTTC. This sequence encodes CASSQDTRTSGSSYEQYF.

The chain uses TRBV4-1 and TRBJ2-5; D may correspond to TRBD1 or TRBD2 (5 bases each). V was shortened by 1 base and J by 5 bases, with 11 bases between the two germline ends. This CDR3 has 14 amino acids. The germline CDR1 and CDR2 sequences are MGHRA and YSYEKL. CDR3 protein: CASSQAVGTETQYF. The CDR3 DNA follows: TGCGCCAGCAGCCAAGCGGTAGGGACGGAGACCCAGTACTTC.

The chain has TRBV19 and TRBJ1-5; 7 nucleotides match TRBD1. The germline CDR1 and CDR2 sequences are LNHDA and SQIVND (reference sequence). The CDR3 totals 17 residues. J was trimmed by 1 base and V by 3 bases; bases with no gene match: 9. CDR3 loop: CASSISRGRNSNQPQHF. Here the CDR3 DNA reads TGTGCCAGTAGTATTAGCAGGGGGAGGAACAGCAATCAGCCCCAGCATTTT.

This clone was observed a few times. The rearrangement joins TRBV30 to TRBJ2-3; 11 bases line up with TRBD1. V lost 3 bases, J lost 2 bases, and 4 bases stayed unmatched. The CDR3 runs to 15 residues. The germline V gene encodes CDR1 GTSNPN and CDR2 SVGIG (reference sequence). The CDR3 reads CAWSPGQGATDTQYF. In DNA, the CDR3 is TGTGCCTGGAGCCCAGGACAGGGGGCCACAGATACGCAGTATTTT.

The sample holds one count of this clone. The chain uses TRBV4-2 and TRBJ2-1, with D possibly matching TRBD2 (6 bases). There are 17 residues in the CDR3. V lost 1 base to trimming and J lost 4 bases, with 17 bases between them. The germline V gene has CDR1 LGHNA and CDR2 YNFKEQ. The CDR3 sequence: CASSQGRDSLKYNEQFF. The CDR3 bases are TGTGCCAGCAGCCAAGGCAGGGACTCTCTCAAGTACAATGAGCAGTTCTTC.

The chain recombines TRBV4-1 with TRBJ2-7, with D hard to call. Deletions cut 5 bases from V and 0 bases from J, with 14 bases between. The length of the CDR3 is 15 residues. Germline CDR1 and CDR2: MGHRA and YSYEKL. The CDR3 DNA sequence: TGCGCCAGCAGCGCTCGGACGGAGCTCTCCTACGAGCAGTACTTC. Protein sequence: CASSARTELSYEQYF.

This chain uses TRBV7-2 with TRBJ2-5; D uncertain. The V end lost 5 bases, the J end lost 3 bases, and 7 bases lay between the germline ends. Germline CDR1 and CDR2: SGHTA and FQGNSA. This CDR3 has 12 amino acids. The CDR3 protein is CASSRKKETQYF. The CDR3 DNA is TGTGCCAGCAGCCGAAAGAAAGAGACCCAGTACTTC.

The chain employs TRBV29-1 and TRBJ2-2, with TRBD1 matching 9 bases. Germline trimming cut 5 bases from V and 4 bases from J; bases unmatched to any gene: 8. This CDR3 has 15 residues. Germline V gene lookup returns CDR1 SQVTM and CDR2 ANQGSEA. In nucleotides, the CDR3 is TGCAGCGTTAAAAAACCGGGACAGGGCACCGGGGAGCTGTTTTTT. Protein: CSVKKPGQGTGELFF.

The V call is TRBV18, the J call TRBJ1-4; no reliable D call. The V end was cut by 5 bases, the J end by 4 bases, with 5 bases between. This CDR3 spans 12 amino acids. The germline V gene has CDR1 KGHSH and CDR2 LQKENI. In nucleotides, the CDR3 is TGTGCCAGCTCAGGCAGTAATGAAAAACTGTTTTTT. As protein: CASSGSNEKLFF.

This chain joins TRBV11-3 and TRBJ1-2; D is perhaps TRBD1 (5 bases). The CDR3 is made up of 14 amino acids. Trimming pared 0 bases from V and 7 bases from J, leaving 12 bases between. Germline CDR1 reads SGHNT; CDR2 reads YENEEA. The CDR3 DNA is TGTGCCAGCAGCTTAGAGGAGGGGTCGGGTGGCTACACCTTC. Its protein is CASSLEEGSGGYTF.

The J gene is TRBJ1-1, the V gene TRBV15, with 9 bases that match TRBD1. The CDR3 is 15 residues long. The ends lost 8 bases at V and 0 bases at J; junction bases unmatched: 7. Germline V gene data show CDR1 as LNHNV and CDR2 as YYDKDF (reference sequence). In DNA, the CDR3 is TGTGCCACCGGAGGACAGGGGCTTATGAACACTGAAGCTTTCTTT. This codes for CATGGQGLMNTEAFF.

J is TRBJ1-4 and V is TRBV19; D is ambiguous. The germline V gene has CDR1 LNHDA and CDR2 SQIVND (reference sequence). The CDR3 extends over 14 amino acids. Trimming cost V 3 bases and J 4 bases, with 9 bases left between them. The CDR3 sequence: CASSIRQNNEKLFF. DNA of the CDR3: TGTGCCAGTAGTATTCGGCAGAATAATGAAAAACTGTTTTTT.

The V call is TRBV30, the J call TRBJ2-3, with 13 bases matching TRBD2. Germline V gene data show CDR1 as GTSNPN and CDR2 as SVGIG (reference sequence). J lost 8 bases, V lost 4 bases, and 6 bases had no gene match. This CDR3 contains 14 residues. The CDR3 loop is CAWTGTSGMGTQYF. Written as DNA, the CDR3 is TGTGCCTGGACCGGGACTAGCGGGATGGGTACGCAGTATTTT.

V usage is TRBV16 and J usage is TRBJ1-5; D not certain. Germline V gene sequence: CDR1 KGHSY, CDR2 FQNENV. Trimming cost V 1 base and J 7 bases, with 8 bases left between them. CDR3 length equals 13 residues. The CDR3 region has the DNA TGTGCCAGCAGCCAATATCAGGAACAGCCCCAGCATTTT. It specifies CASSQYQEQPQHF. The full variable domain, rest sourced from reference TRBV16 and TRBJ1-5, is GEEVAQTPKHLVRGEGQKAKLYCAPIKGHSYVFWYQQVLKNEFKFLISFQNENVFDETGMPKERFSAKCLPNSPCSLEIQATKLEDSAVYFCASSQYQEQPQHFGDGTRLSIL.

With respect to this clone: Germline is not matched at one junction end, which may reflect a read error. The gene calls are TRBV15 and TRBJ1-5; TRBD1 matches at 9 bases. The CDR3 is 14 residues long. The V gene's germline CDR1 is LNHNV and CDR2 YYDKDF (reference sequence). The CDR3 here is CVTSRDRGKEPQHF. The CDR3, as DNA: TGTGTCACCAGCAGAGACAGGGGGAAGGAGCCCCAGCATTTT.